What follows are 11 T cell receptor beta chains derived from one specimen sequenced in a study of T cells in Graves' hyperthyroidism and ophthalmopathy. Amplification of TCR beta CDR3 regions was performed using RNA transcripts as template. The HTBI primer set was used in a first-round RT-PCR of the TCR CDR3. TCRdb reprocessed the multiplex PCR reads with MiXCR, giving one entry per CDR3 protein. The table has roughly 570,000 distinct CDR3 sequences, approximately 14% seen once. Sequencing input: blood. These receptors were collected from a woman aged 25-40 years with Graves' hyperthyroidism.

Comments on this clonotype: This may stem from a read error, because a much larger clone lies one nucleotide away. The chain's CDR3 is CASSRRDETGALEQYF. In DNA, the CDR3 is TGTGCCAGCAGCAGGAGGGACGAGACAGGGGCGCTCGAGCAGTACTTC. This chain uses TRBV11-2 with TRBJ2-7; 8 bases fit TRBD1. CDR1 is SGHAT and CDR2 is FQNNGV in the germline V gene. The CDR3 is made up of 16 amino acids. The V and J ends lost 5 bases and 6 bases, in that order; junction bases with no gene match: 15.

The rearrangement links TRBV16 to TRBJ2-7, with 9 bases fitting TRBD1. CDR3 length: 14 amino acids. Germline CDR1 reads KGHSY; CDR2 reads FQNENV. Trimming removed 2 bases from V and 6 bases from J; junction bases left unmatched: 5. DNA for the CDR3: TGTGCCAGCAGCCAAGGACAGGGGCCTCTCGAGCAGTACTTC. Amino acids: CASSQGQGPLEQYF.

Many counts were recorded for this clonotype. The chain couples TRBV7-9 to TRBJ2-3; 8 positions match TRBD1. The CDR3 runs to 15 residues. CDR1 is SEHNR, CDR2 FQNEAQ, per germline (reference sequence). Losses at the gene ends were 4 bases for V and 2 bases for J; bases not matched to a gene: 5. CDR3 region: CASSSIRGPTDTQYF. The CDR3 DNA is TGTGCCAGCAGCTCGATCAGGGGGCCCACAGATACGCAGTATTTT.

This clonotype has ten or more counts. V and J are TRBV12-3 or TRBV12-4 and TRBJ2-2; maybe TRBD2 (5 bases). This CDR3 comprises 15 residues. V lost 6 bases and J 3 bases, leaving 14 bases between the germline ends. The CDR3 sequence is CASRMPSSHTGELFF. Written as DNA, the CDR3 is TGTGCCAGCAGAATGCCTAGCTCACACACCGGGGAGCTGTTTTTT.

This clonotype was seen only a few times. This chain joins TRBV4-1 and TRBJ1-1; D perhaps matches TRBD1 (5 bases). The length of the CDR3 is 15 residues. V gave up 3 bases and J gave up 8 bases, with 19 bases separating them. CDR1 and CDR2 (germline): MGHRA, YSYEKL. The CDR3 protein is CASSHRYWGTEEAFF. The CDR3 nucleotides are TGCGCCAGCAGCCACCGCTACTGGGGGACTGAGGAAGCTTTCTTT.

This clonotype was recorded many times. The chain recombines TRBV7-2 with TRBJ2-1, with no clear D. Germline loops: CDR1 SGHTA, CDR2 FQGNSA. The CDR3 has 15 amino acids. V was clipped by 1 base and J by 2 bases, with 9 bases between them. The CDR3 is CASSLGTTPYNEQFF. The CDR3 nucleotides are TGTGCCAGCAGCTTAGGCACTACCCCCTACAATGAGCAGTTCTTC.

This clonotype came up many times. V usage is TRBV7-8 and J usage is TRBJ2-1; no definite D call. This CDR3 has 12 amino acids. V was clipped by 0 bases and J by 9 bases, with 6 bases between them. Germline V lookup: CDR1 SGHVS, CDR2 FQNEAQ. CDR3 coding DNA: TGTGCCAGCAGCTTAGCGGACGGTGAGCAGTTCTTC. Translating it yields CASSLADGEQFF.

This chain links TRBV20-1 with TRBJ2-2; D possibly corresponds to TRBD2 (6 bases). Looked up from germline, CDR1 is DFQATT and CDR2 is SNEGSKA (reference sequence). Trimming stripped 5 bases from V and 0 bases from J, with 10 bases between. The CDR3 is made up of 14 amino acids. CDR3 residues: CSAFGTSNTGELFF. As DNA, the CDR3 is TGCAGTGCTTTCGGGACTTCGAACACCGGGGAGCTGTTTTTT.

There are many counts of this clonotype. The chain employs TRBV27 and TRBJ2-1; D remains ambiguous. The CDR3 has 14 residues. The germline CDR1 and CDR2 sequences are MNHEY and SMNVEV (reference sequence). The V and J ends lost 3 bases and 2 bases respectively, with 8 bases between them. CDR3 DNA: TGTGCCAGCAGTTTCGACGGAGCCTACAATGAGCAGTTCTTC. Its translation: CASSFDGAYNEQFF.

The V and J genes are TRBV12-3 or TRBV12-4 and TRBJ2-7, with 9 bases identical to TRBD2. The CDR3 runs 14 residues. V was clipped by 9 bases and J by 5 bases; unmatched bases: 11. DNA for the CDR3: TGTGCCAGTAGCGGACCTAGCGGGAAGCACGAGCAGTACTTC. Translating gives CASSGPSGKHEQYF.

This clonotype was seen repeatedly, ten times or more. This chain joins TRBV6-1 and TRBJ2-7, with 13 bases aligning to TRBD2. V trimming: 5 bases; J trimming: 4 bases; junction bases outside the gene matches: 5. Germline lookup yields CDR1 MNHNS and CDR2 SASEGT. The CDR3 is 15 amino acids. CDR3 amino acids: CASSRGLAGIYEQYF. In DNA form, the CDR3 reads TGTGCCAGCAGTAGGGGACTAGCGGGGATATACGAGCAGTACTTC.